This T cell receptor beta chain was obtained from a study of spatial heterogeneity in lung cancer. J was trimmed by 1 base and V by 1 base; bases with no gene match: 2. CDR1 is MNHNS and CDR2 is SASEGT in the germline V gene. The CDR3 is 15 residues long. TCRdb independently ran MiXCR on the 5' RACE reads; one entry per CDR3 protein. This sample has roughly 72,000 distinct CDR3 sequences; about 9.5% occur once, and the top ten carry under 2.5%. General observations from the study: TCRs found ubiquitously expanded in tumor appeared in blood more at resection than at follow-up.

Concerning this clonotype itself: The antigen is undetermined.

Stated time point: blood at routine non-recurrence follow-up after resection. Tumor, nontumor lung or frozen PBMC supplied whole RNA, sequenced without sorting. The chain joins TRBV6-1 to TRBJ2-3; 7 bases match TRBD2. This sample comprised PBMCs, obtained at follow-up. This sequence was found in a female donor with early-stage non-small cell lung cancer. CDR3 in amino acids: CASSEVLAGTDTQYF. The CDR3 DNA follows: TGTGCCAGCAGTGAAGTCCTAGCGGGCACAGATACGCAGTATTTT.